A single sample gave rise to the 32 T cell receptor beta chains below, sequenced in a study of blood T cell repertoires in COVID-19 (dated by TCRdb to the early 2020s). The library was made by the immunoSEQ multiplex PCR assay. TCRdb limited this immuneACCESS table to in-frame rearrangements with V and J called. A share of clones is missing; checked studies link under half to unresolved V genes, and the rest is unexplained. Present in this sample are hundreds of thousands of clones, around 90% of which were seen just once. Of the sample, about 8.9% falls within the top ten clones. Sequencing used PBMCs or T cells enriched from blood (not recorded which). Source of these receptors: a young woman who had recovered from COVID-19.

The rearrangement links TRBV25-1 to TRBJ2-7, with 8 bases aligning to TRBD1. J lost 6 bases, V lost 0 bases, and 7 bases had no gene match. From germline, CDR1 is MGHDK and CDR2 SYGVNS. CDR3 size: 15 residues. This CDR3 is CASSEYGQGSAEQYF. The CDR3 bases are TGTGCCAGCAGTGAATACGGACAGGGTTCAGCCGAGCAGTACTTC.

The rearrangement joins TRBV9 to TRBJ2-2; D is perhaps TRBD2 (5 bases). This CDR3 has 15 residues. Germline lookup yields CDR1 SGDLS and CDR2 YYNGEE. V shed 3 bases and J shed 6 bases, with 15 bases lying between them. The CDR3 nucleotides are TGTGCCAGCAGCGACGACCGCCCCGGGGCCGGGGAGCTGTTTTTT. It codes for CASSDDRPGAGELFF.

The table lists this clone with a few counts. The J gene is TRBJ2-3, the V gene TRBV4-1; 8 bases map to TRBD1. CDR1 is MGHRA, CDR2 YSYEKL, per germline. The J segment lost 1 base and the V segment lost 3 bases, leaving 15 bases of the junction unmatched. The CDR3 has 19 amino acids. CDR3 residues: CASSQPRTGSPDRTDTQYF. In DNA, the CDR3 is TGCGCCAGCAGCCAGCCACGGACAGGGTCTCCCGACCGCACAGATACGCAGTATTTT.

This chain joins TRBV16 and TRBJ2-1, with 11 bases aligning to TRBD2. Germline V gene sequence: CDR1 KGHSY, CDR2 FQNENV. The CDR3 is 17 residues long. The V segment lost 6 bases and the J segment 0 bases; nucleotides outside the gene matches: 7. This CDR3 is CASSRTSGGGSYNEQFF. The CDR3 nucleotides read TGTGCCAGCAGTCGCACTAGCGGGGGCGGCTCCTACAATGAGCAGTTCTTC.

The rearrangement joins TRBV25-1 to TRBJ2-5; TRBD2 is a possible D gene (6 bases). V was cut by 8 bases and J by 1 base, with 14 bases left in between. The CDR3 extends over 14 amino acids. CDR1 is MGHDK and CDR2 is SYGVNS in the germline V gene. Here the CDR3 reads CASGPGGVQETQYF. CDR3 sequence (DNA): TGTGCCAGCGGACCGGGCGGGGTCCAAGAGACCCAGTACTTC.

This clone showed up just once. The chain has TRBV6-5 and TRBJ2-7, with D possibly matching TRBD2 (6 bases). Germline CDR1 MNHEY, CDR2 SVGAGI. The CDR3 has 16 residues. Between the trimmed V and J ends, which lost 2 bases and 4 bases, there was a span of 18 bases. The CDR3 sequence: CASSYTTGELWYEQYF. The CDR3 DNA reads TGTGCCAGCAGTTACACGACGGGAGAACTATGGTACGAGCAGTACTTC.

The chain joins TRBV5-1 to TRBJ2-1; 14 bases map to TRBD2. Germline V gene lookup returns CDR1 SGHRS and CDR2 YFSETQ. CDR3 size: 17 residues. V dropped 2 bases and J dropped 7; count of bases not matched to a gene: 8. The CDR3 nucleotides are TGCGCCAGCAGCTTACTCCCCGGGACTAGCGGGAGAAATGAGCAGTTCTTC. The encoded protein is CASSLLPGTSGRNEQFF.

In its sample, this clone was seen once. V is TRBV3-1 (or the pseudogene TRBV3-2) and J is TRBJ1-1; D is unresolved. V shed 1 base and J shed 8 bases, with 5 bases lying between them. The CDR3 length is 11 residues. The V gene's germline CDR1 is LGHDT and CDR2 YNNKEL (reference sequence). CDR3 nucleotide sequence: TGTGCCAGCAGCCAAGCCTTAGAAGCTTTCTTT. This encodes CASSQALEAFF.

The rearrangement uses TRBV2 and TRBJ2-2; 11 nucleotides agree with TRBD2. Germline V gene data show CDR1 as SNHLY and CDR2 as FYNNEI. The CDR3 contains 18 residues. V dropped 0 bases and J dropped 3; count of bases not matched to a gene: 6. For the CDR3, the DNA is TGTGCCAGCAGTGAAGCCGCCGGGACTAGCGGTTACACCGGGGAGCTGTTTTTT. Translating gives CASSEAAGTSGYTGELFF.

The gene calls are TRBV3-1 (or the pseudogene TRBV3-2) and TRBJ1-2, with a possible D match to TRBD1 (6 bases). This CDR3 spans 13 amino acids. V was clipped by 3 bases and J by 2 bases, with 7 bases between them. Germline CDR1 and CDR2: LGHDT and YNNKEL (reference sequence). The chain's CDR3 is CASSHGQNYGYTF. The CDR3 nucleotides are TGTGCCAGCAGCCACGGACAGAACTATGGCTACACCTTC.

The rearrangement joins TRBV6-4 to TRBJ2-7; 8 bases line up with TRBD1. Unmatched junction bases numbered 5, after V lost 4 bases and J lost 6 bases. The germline CDR1 and CDR2 sequences are MRHNA and SNTAGT. The CDR3 is made up of 13 amino acids. The CDR3 DNA reads TGTGCCAGCAGTGTGGACAGGGACGCCGAGCAGTACTTC. Its translation: CASSVDRDAEQYF.

The V and J genes are TRBV2 and TRBJ1-2; no reliable D call. This CDR3 is 13 amino acids long. The V gene lost 2 bases and the J gene lost 6 bases, with 10 bases spanning the gap. Germline-derived CDR1 and CDR2 are SNHLY and FYNNEI. DNA of the CDR3: TGTGCCAGCAGTGAATCAATGCGTAATGGCTACACCTTC. Its translation: CASSESMRNGYTF.

V gene TRBV28 combines with J gene TRBJ2-1; D perhaps matches TRBD1 (7 bases). Looked up from germline, CDR1 is MDHEN and CDR2 is SYDVKM. This CDR3 spans 14 amino acids. V lost 8 bases to trimming and J lost 4 bases, with 15 bases between them. This CDR3 reads CASGLQGRYNEQFF. The CDR3 DNA reads as TGTGCCAGCGGGCTACAGGGGAGGTACAATGAGCAGTTCTTC.

V and J are TRBV5-6 and TRBJ1-2, with a weak D call TRBD1 (6 bases). In germline, CDR1 is SGHDT, CDR2 YYEEEE. This CDR3 comprises 16 residues. The ends were cut back, 2 bases at V and 4 bases at J, with 18 bases in the middle. CDR3 loop: CASSFGGSGGGYGYTF. CDR3 DNA sequence: TGTGCCAGCAGCTTCGGAGGGTCGGGAGGGGGCTATGGCTACACCTTC. The full variable domain, in which reference TRBV5-6 and TRBJ1-2 provide the parts outside the CDR3, is DAGVTQSPTHLIKTRGQQVTLRCSPKSGHDTVSWYQQALGQGPQFIFQYYEEEERQRGNFPDRFSGHQFPNYSSELNVNALLLGDSALYLCASSFGGSGGGYGYTFGSGTRLTVV.

V usage is TRBV7-9 and J usage is TRBJ1-1, with TRBD1 matching over 7 bases. The V gene's germline CDR1 is SEHNR and CDR2 FQNEAQ (reference sequence). The CDR3 is made up of 17 amino acids. V trimming: 5 bases; J trimming: 3 bases; junction bases outside the gene matches: 15. The CDR3, as DNA: TGTGCCAGCAGCCGACAGGGTACGGGTTTGTCTTACACTGAAGCTTTCTTT. This codes for CASSRQGTGLSYTEAFF. Together with reference TRBV7-9 and TRBJ1-1, the CDR3 gives the full variable domain: DTGVSQNPRHKITKRGQNVTFRCDPISEHNRLYWYRQTLGQGPEFLTYFQNEAQLEKSRLLSDRFSAERPKGSFSTLEIQRTEQGDSAMYLCASSRQGTGLSYTEAFFGQGTRLTVV.

This chain joins TRBV11-1 and TRBJ1-4; no clear D. CDR1 is SGHAT and CDR2 is FQDESV in the germline V gene (reference sequence). CDR3 length: 14 amino acids. Trimming cost V 3 bases and J 7 bases, with 12 bases left between them. The CDR3 bases are TGTGCCAGCAGCTTGGCCCGGCGGGGTGAAAAACTGTTTTTT. It specifies CASSLARRGEKLFF.

The J gene is TRBJ1-5, the V gene TRBV20-1; D unclear. With 3 bases removed from V and 7 bases from J, the gap between germline ends came to 7 bases. In germline, CDR1 is DFQATT, CDR2 SNEGSKA (reference sequence). This CDR3 region has 11 residues. CDR3 amino acids: CSASGIQPQHF. The CDR3 coding sequence is TGCAGTGCTAGTGGTATCCAGCCCCAGCATTTT.

The rearrangement links TRBV30 to TRBJ2-3; unclear D gene. The CDR3 is made up of 12 amino acids. The V gene's germline CDR1 is GTSNPN and CDR2 SVGIG (reference sequence). Deletions cut 8 bases from V and 2 bases from J, with 11 bases between. Here the CDR3 DNA reads TGTGCCCATGGGCAATTCACAGATACGCAGTATTTT. Its translation is CAHGQFTDTQYF.

V is TRBV9 and J is TRBJ1-1; D possibly corresponds to TRBD1 (6 bases). Germline assignment: CDR1 SGDLS and CDR2 YYNGEE. The ends were cut back, 1 base at V and 0 bases at J, with 16 bases in the middle. CDR3 length: 17 amino acids. CDR3 in DNA: TGTGCCAGCAGCGTACCCCCTTCGAGGGGGATGAACACTGAAGCTTTCTTT. This translates into CASSVPPSRGMNTEAFF.

This chain links TRBV5-1 with TRBJ1-2; D is uncertain. Looked up from germline, CDR1 is SGHRS and CDR2 is YFSETQ. The ends were cut back, 1 base at V and 2 bases at J, with 6 bases in the middle. The CDR3 totals 13 residues. The chain's CDR3 is CASSLNGNYGYTF. CDR3 nucleotide sequence: TGCGCCAGCAGCTTGAACGGGAACTATGGCTACACCTTC.

V is TRBV6-5 and J is TRBJ1-5; the match to TRBD1 covers 8 bases. The CDR3 spans 15 residues. V was clipped by 6 bases and J by 1 base; unmatched bases: 5. Per germline, CDR1 MNHEY and CDR2 SVGAGI. The DNA for the CDR3 is TGTGCCAGCAGCTTGACAGGGGCGAGCAATCAGCCCCAGCATTTT. It codes for CASSLTGASNQPQHF.

This clone came up a few times. The J gene is TRBJ1-1, the V gene TRBV11-2, with D possibly TRBD1 on 6 matching bases. Trimming left V 2 bases short and J 1 base short, with 8 bases between. This CDR3 spans 14 amino acids. CDR1 is SGHAT, CDR2 FQNNGV, per germline. The DNA for the CDR3 is TGTGCCAGCAGCTTAAGGGGGGGGAACACTGAAGCTTTCTTT. Its translation: CASSLRGGNTEAFF.

The rearrangement joins TRBV6-4 to TRBJ1-1; no reliable D call. The V and J ends lost 10 bases and 5 bases respectively, with 23 bases between them. The germline V gene encodes CDR1 MRHNA and CDR2 SNTAGT. CDR3 length: 15 amino acids. CDR3 in DNA: TGTGCCACGGGGATAAGGATGCAAGGAAGGACTGAAGCTTTCTTT. It encodes CATGIRMQGRTEAFF.

The V gene is TRBV6-5, the J gene TRBJ2-1, with 8 bases aligning to TRBD1. CDR3 length: 14 residues. The germline CDR1 and CDR2 sequences are MNHEY and SVGAGI. The trim removed 5 bases at V and 5 bases at J, leaving 5 bases unmatched. The DNA for the CDR3 is TGTGCCAGCAGTCGGGGACAGGAGGACAATGAGCAGTTCTTC. Translating gives CASSRGQEDNEQFF.

The chain combines TRBV27 with TRBJ1-2; 9 bases agree with TRBD1. V was pared by 5 bases and J by 8 bases, with 9 bases of the junction left unmatched. The CDR3 runs 14 residues. Germline-derived CDR1 and CDR2 are MNHEY and SMNVEV (reference sequence). CDR3 loop: CASSMIGTGKGYTF. CDR3 DNA: TGTGCCAGCAGTATGATAGGGACAGGGAAGGGCTACACCTTC.

The chain links TRBV14 to TRBJ2-1; 11 nucleotides line up with TRBD2. This CDR3 region has 16 residues. From germline, CDR1 is SGHDN and CDR2 FVKESK. The V and J ends lost 6 bases and 3 bases, in that order; junction bases with no gene match: 7. DNA for the CDR3: TGTGCCAGCAGGCCGACTAGCGGGATTGACTACAATGAGCAGTTCTTC. Its translation: CASRPTSGIDYNEQFF.

This clone was recorded only once. This sequence joins TRBV6-1 and TRBJ1-3; tentative D call: TRBD1 (5 bases). The CDR3 extends over 17 amino acids. From germline, CDR1 is MNHNS and CDR2 SASEGT. The V gene lost 2 bases and the J gene lost 0 bases, with 14 bases spanning the gap. CDR3 amino acids: CASSELTVTFSGNTIYF. The DNA for the CDR3 is TGTGCCAGCAGTGAATTGACAGTCACCTTCTCTGGAAACACCATATATTTT.

This chain uses TRBV6-5 with TRBJ1-2; 7 positions match TRBD1. The length of the CDR3 is 14 residues. Germline V lookup: CDR1 MNHEY, CDR2 SVGAGI. Losses at the gene ends were 6 bases for V and 4 bases for J; bases not matched to a gene: 8. In nucleotides, the CDR3 is TGTGCCAGCAGGCGGGACAGCATTCCCTATGGCTACACCTTC. It encodes CASRRDSIPYGYTF.

This chain links TRBV11-2 with TRBJ1-1; 8 bases match TRBD1. The CDR3 length is 16 residues. V gave up 5 bases and J gave up 1 base; unmatched junction bases: 9. CDR1 is SGHAT, CDR2 FQNNGV, per germline. The CDR3 region is CASSLWGGTGNTEAFF. The DNA for the CDR3 is TGTGCCAGCAGCCTCTGGGGGGGGACAGGGAACACTGAAGCTTTCTTT.

This clone was seen just once. The genes are TRBV18 and TRBJ2-5, with a tentative D call TRBD2 (7 bases). The CDR3 extends over 18 amino acids. Trimming pared 2 bases from V and 1 base from J, leaving 20 bases between. The germline V gene encodes CDR1 KGHSH and CDR2 LQKENI. The CDR3 DNA reads as TGTGCCAGCTCACCAAGCAGGGGAGGAGCGGGACTCCAAGAGACCCAGTACTTC. Translated, it gives CASSPSRGGAGLQETQYF.

The chain has TRBV11-3 and TRBJ2-1; 9 positions agree with TRBD2. Germline CDR1 is SGHNT and CDR2 is YENEEA. The length of the CDR3 is 12 residues. V dropped 5 bases and J dropped 7; count of bases not matched to a gene: 0. The CDR3 is CASSLAGNEQFF. CDR3 bases: TGTGCCAGCAGCCTAGCGGGGAATGAGCAGTTCTTC.

This chain joins TRBV15 and TRBJ1-2, with D perhaps matching TRBD1 (6 bases). V was shortened by 1 base and J by 4 bases, with 31 bases between the two germline ends. Germline V gene data show CDR1 as LNHNV and CDR2 as YYDKDF (reference sequence). The CDR3 consists of 21 residues. The CDR3 nucleotides read TGTGCCACCAGCAGAGGATTGTCTAGGAAAACAGGGAACACTTGGGGCTATGGCTACACCTTC. This codes for CATSRGLSRKTGNTWGYGYTF.